This T cell receptor (beta chain) was documented in a study of T cell responses to AZD1222 COVID-19 vaccine. The study's findings and limits: Two doses of AZD1222 preceded a rise in Spike-specific TCR breadth and depth. White British ancestry dominated among donors, who included more females, and clonal diversity was possibly underestimated. No repertoire was sampled before or during the peak T cell response, only after it.

Pooling covered second doses at about 4 or about 12 weeks. As for this clone: Its cognate antigen is unknown.

Per the germline V gene, CDR1 is SEHNR and CDR2 is FQNEAQ (reference sequence). V was shortened by 5 bases and J by 1 base, with 5 bases between the two germline ends. The length of the CDR3 is 12 residues. Measured with immunoSEQ multiplex PCR; TCRdb has only the in-frame clones, and not every one. The sample shows more than 95,000 clones, nearly 90% of them seen only once. The rearrangement links TRBV7-9 to TRBJ1-1; D gene ambiguous. Sequencing was performed on peripheral blood, taken 28 days after the second AZD1222 dose. The TCR sequence derives from an adult who received the AZD1222 COVID-19 vaccine. CDR3 loop: CASSRENTEAFF. CDR3 coding DNA: TGTGCCAGCAGCAGGGAGAACACTGAAGCTTTCTTT.